This TCR beta chain was retrieved from a study of blood T cell repertoires in COVID-19. About the study: In each case, the material was cDNA or gDNA derived from T cells, B-cell-depleted T cells, or PBMCs.

As handled by the study authors: The authors estimated nucleated cell counts from reference gene primer amplification. Sequenced by immunoSEQ multiplex PCR; TCRdb stores in-frame clones only, minus some. V and J calls and clone size are copied from that table; D and trimming were computed from the DNA. The sample records 110,000 or so clones, around 85% being singletons. Recruited during active infection, patients (from Seattle) were subsequently followed longitudinally. Sequencing was done on a sample of peripheral blood. The clonotype comes from a woman aged 55 to 70 with COVID-19, enrolled during active disease.

As DNA, the CDR3 is TGTGCCAGCAGCGGGGGGGATCAGCCCCAGCATTTT. Its translation is CASSGGDQPQHF. The chain is built from TRBV9 and TRBJ1-5, with a tentative D call TRBD1 (5 bases). Germline V gene data show CDR1 as SGDLS and CDR2 as YYNGEE. Deletions cut 3 bases from V and 5 bases from J, with 6 bases between. The CDR3 sequence is 12 residues long.